This is a list of T cell receptor beta chains from one sample in a study of T cell clonotyping in hematopoietic cell transplantation. Sequencing used immunoSEQ multiplex PCR; TCRdb keeps in-frame clones, though not all of them. The sample has approximately 17,000 clones; 60% to 75% are singletons. Sequences were obtained from peripheral blood mononuclear cells. These receptors originate from an older woman in good health. Some clones in this sample may be carry-over from other donors' samples. Both conserved end residues are part of each CDR3. Each record gives: CDR3 DNA, CDR3 protein, D gene, J gene, clone size, V gene, CDR3 length. D genes are given only for firm matches. Clone size is given for some rows only: seen once, a few or many times, or a class if the clone is expanded.

DNA: TGTGCCAGCAGTTCCCCGTCACAGGGATACTCCTACAATGAGCAGTTCTTC
CDR3: CASSSPSQGYSYNEQFF
D: NA
J: TRBJ2-1
size: NA
V: TRBV27
length: 17

DNA: TGTGCCAGTAGTAGATCCCCGGCCCTCCACTATGGCTACACCTTC
CDR3: CASSRSPALHYGYTF
D: NA
J: TRBJ1-2
size: few
V: TRBV19
length: 15

DNA: TGTGCTAGCAGCTCACCAACGGTCATGAACACTGAAGCTTTCTTT
CDR3: CASSSPTVMNTEAFF
D: NA
J: TRBJ1-1
size: NA
V: TRBV7-7
length: 15

DNA: TGTGCCAGCAGCAGGGGGGGGGTAGCTAACTATGGCTACACCTTC
CDR3: CASSRGGVANYGYTF
D: NA
J: TRBJ1-2
size: NA
V: TRBV9
length: 15

DNA: TGCAGCGTGGAAGCTCTTGCCGGGAGGGGCCACAATGAGCAGTTCTTC
CDR3: CSVEALAGRGHNEQFF
D: TRBD2
J: TRBJ2-1
size: NA
V: TRBV29-1
length: 16

DNA: TGTGCCTGGAGTGTGCCCTGGTACGAGCAGTACTTC
CDR3: CAWSVPWYEQYF
D: NA
J: TRBJ2-7
size: NA
V: TRBV30
length: 12

DNA: TGTGCCAGTAGTATAGTACGGGGAAGCACAGATACGCAGTATTTT
CDR3: CASSIVRGSTDTQYF
D: NA
J: TRBJ2-3
size: few
V: TRBV19
length: 15

DNA: TGTGCCTGTACCGGAGAGGACTACGAGCAGTACTTC
CDR3: CACTGEDYEQYF
D: NA
J: TRBJ2-7
size: NA
V: TRBV30
length: 12

DNA: TGTGCCAGCAGTTACCCCGGGCTCGGCGGCTACACCTTC
CDR3: CASSYPGLGGYTF
D: NA
J: TRBJ1-2
size: few
V: TRBV6-5
length: 13

DNA: TGTGCCAGAGACCGGGACAGATACTACTACGAGCAGTACTTC
CDR3: CARDRDRYYYEQYF
D: TRBD1
J: TRBJ2-7
size: NA
V: TRBV27
length: 14

DNA: TGTGCCAGCAGCAGACAGGGGACCGAAGCTTTCTTT
CDR3: CASSRQGTEAFF
D: TRBD1
J: TRBJ1-1
size: NA
V: TRBV11-3
length: 12

DNA: TGTGCCTGGAGCCCACGCCCCCAGGGCGGCATTCAGTACTTC
CDR3: CAWSPRPQGGIQYF
D: NA
J: TRBJ2-4
size: few
V: TRBV30
length: 14

DNA: TGTGCCAGCAGCTCATACGGGGGGACCCAGTACTTC
CDR3: CASSSYGGTQYF
D: NA
J: TRBJ2-5
size: NA
V: TRBV7-2
length: 12

DNA: TGTGCCTGGAGTCGAGGACAGGGGAAAGAGGATAATGGCTACATCTTC
CDR3: CAWSRGQGKEDNGYIF
D: TRBD1
J: TRBJ1-2
size: NA
V: TRBV30
length: 16

DNA: TGTGCCAGCAGCGCAACCCCGGGACAGGGATCTGGCTACACCTTC
CDR3: CASSATPGQGSGYTF
D: TRBD1
J: TRBJ1-2
size: NA
V: TRBV2
length: 15

DNA: TGTGCCAGCAGTGGGACAGGGGGAATCTACACCTTC
CDR3: CASSGTGGIYTF
D: TRBD1
J: TRBJ1-2
size: NA
V: TRBV25-1
length: 12

DNA: TGCGCCAGCAGCCGGGGAGGGCGAGGGGAAGAGACCCAGTACTTC
CDR3: CASSRGGRGEETQYF
D: TRBD2
J: TRBJ2-5
size: NA
V: TRBV5-1
length: 15

DNA: TGTGCCAGCAGCCGAACAGGGGTTGAGCAGTACTTC
CDR3: CASSRTGVEQYF
D: TRBD1
J: TRBJ2-7
size: NA
V: TRBV27
length: 12

DNA: TGTGCCAGCACCCGACAGGGCCCAAACTATGGCTACACCTTC
CDR3: CASTRQGPNYGYTF
D: TRBD1
J: TRBJ1-2
size: NA
V: TRBV11-2
length: 14

DNA: TGTGCCAGCAGCCCAGGCCCGGGACAGGGACACGAGCAGTACTTC
CDR3: CASSPGPGQGHEQYF
D: TRBD1
J: TRBJ2-7
size: NA
V: TRBV6-5
length: 15

DNA: TGTGCCACCGACGACTCCGGGACTAGCGGAGAGCAGTACTTC
CDR3: CATDDSGTSGEQYF
D: TRBD2
J: TRBJ2-7
size: NA
V: TRBV28
length: 14

DNA: TGTGCCAGCAGCTTGGGTAGCACGGGAGTTGACACTGAAGCTTTCTTT
CDR3: CASSLGSTGVDTEAFF
D: NA
J: TRBJ1-1
size: NA
V: TRBV5-6
length: 16

DNA: TGTGCCTGGACCGACAGGGGGATCTACACCTTC
CDR3: CAWTDRGIYTF
D: TRBD1
J: TRBJ1-2
size: NA
V: TRBV30
length: 11

DNA: TGTGCCAGCAGCGCGGGAGTATCGTACAATGAGCAGTTCTTC
CDR3: CASSAGVSYNEQFF
D: NA
J: TRBJ2-1
size: NA
V: TRBV9
length: 14

DNA: TGTGCCAGCAGTTTATGGTCAGGGAGGAGTGAAGCTTTCTTT
CDR3: CASSLWSGRSEAFF
D: NA
J: TRBJ1-1
size: few
V: TRBV28
length: 14

DNA: TGTGCCAGCAGCCAGGATAGCGGGGGTCTATACGAGCAGTACTTC
CDR3: CASSQDSGGLYEQYF
D: TRBD2
J: TRBJ2-7
size: NA
V: TRBV7-2
length: 15

DNA: TGTGCCAGCGAAGGGGCGCGTGGGCCCCAGCATTTT
CDR3: CASEGARGPQHF
D: NA
J: TRBJ1-5
size: once
V: TRBV7-9
length: 12

DNA: TGTGCCAGCAGCCCCGGACTCCTGAACACTGAAGCTTTCTTT
CDR3: CASSPGLLNTEAFF
D: NA
J: TRBJ1-1
size: NA
V: TRBV7-8
length: 14

DNA: TGCAGCGCCTCACAGGGGGCGCAGACCCAGTACTTC
CDR3: CSASQGAQTQYF
D: TRBD1
J: TRBJ2-5
size: NA
V: TRBV29-1
length: 12

DNA: TGTGCCAGCAGTTTATATATCCCCCGGGGGAGCAACGAAAAACTGTTTTTT
CDR3: CASSLYIPRGSNEKLFF
D: NA
J: TRBJ1-4
size: NA
V: TRBV28
length: 17

DNA: TGTGCCAGCAGCTTTAAGGGGGTGTTAAACTATGGCTACACCTTC
CDR3: CASSFKGVLNYGYTF
D: NA
J: TRBJ1-2
size: NA
V: TRBV7-2
length: 15

DNA: TGTGCCAGTAGTAACGGGTACAATGAGCAGTTCTTC
CDR3: CASSNGYNEQFF
D: NA
J: TRBJ2-1
size: NA
V: TRBV19
length: 12

DNA: TGTGCCAGCAGCCTTCTCTTCGTCGGCTACACCTTC
CDR3: CASSLLFVGYTF
D: NA
J: TRBJ1-2
size: few
V: TRBV7-2
length: 12

DNA: TGTGCCTGGAGTGTTCCTTCCCGGGGAGGCAATCAGCCCCAGCATTTT
CDR3: CAWSVPSRGGNQPQHF
D: NA
J: TRBJ1-5
size: once
V: TRBV30
length: 16

DNA: TGTGCCAGCAGTTACTCGCAGGGGTGGTACTTC
CDR3: CASSYSQGWYF
D: NA
J: TRBJ2-7
size: few
V: TRBV6-5
length: 11

DNA: TGCGCCAGCAGCCAGATGAGTCAGGGCCACGAGCAGTACTTC
CDR3: CASSQMSQGHEQYF
D: NA
J: TRBJ2-7
size: NA
V: TRBV4-1
length: 14

DNA: TGCGCCAGCAGCTTGGTTACAGGTACTGAAGCTTTCTTT
CDR3: CASSLVTGTEAFF
D: NA
J: TRBJ1-1
size: NA
V: TRBV5-1
length: 13

DNA: TGTGCCAGCACCGACACCCTCGGGGACGGGAGCACAGATACGCAGTATTTT
CDR3: CASTDTLGDGSTDTQYF
D: NA
J: TRBJ2-3
size: NA
V: TRBV7-2
length: 17

DNA: TGTGCCTGGAGTCCTTATCAGGGGAACTATGGCTACACCTTC
CDR3: CAWSPYQGNYGYTF
D: NA
J: TRBJ1-2
size: NA
V: TRBV30
length: 14

DNA: TGTGCCAGCAGCTCCTCAGGGGGCAGTGAGCAGTTCTTC
CDR3: CASSSSGGSEQFF
D: TRBD1
J: TRBJ2-1
size: NA
V: TRBV5-4
length: 13

DNA: TGTGCCAGCAGCTTGGAGACTAGCGGGAGCTACGAGCAGTACTTC
CDR3: CASSLETSGSYEQYF
D: TRBD2
J: TRBJ2-7
size: once
V: TRBV5-4
length: 15